The clone carrying this T cell receptor (beta chain) was seen a few times. The data were obtained in a study of blood T cell repertoires in COVID-19. The wider study: Sources were T cells, B-cell-depleted T cells, or PBMCs; the material itself was cDNA or gDNA.

The CDR3 has 13 amino acids. Trimming stripped 4 bases from V and 2 bases from J, with 10 bases between. Germline values: CDR1 SGHRS, CDR2 YFSETQ. Produced via immunoSEQ multiplex PCR; TCRdb's table is partial and in-frame only. The data contain fewer than 400,000 clones, more than 75% of them singletons. The study drew participants aged about 18 to 89 years from about two dozen US areas. The chain has TRBV5-1 and TRBJ2-7; a weak D match, TRBD1 (6 bases). Sequencing used PBMCs or T cells enriched from blood (not recorded which). The clonotype was recovered from a woman in her fifties or sixties who had recovered from COVID-19. Written as DNA, the CDR3 is TGCGCCAGCAGCCCTGGACAGCCCTACGAGCAGTACTTC. Its protein product is CASSPGQPYEQYF.